The 2 T cell receptor beta chains below all came from one sample that was sequenced in a study of T cell responses to AZD1222 COVID-19 vaccine. Assay used: immunoSEQ multiplex PCR; TCRdb lists only in-frame clones, some missing. The data show 250,000 to 300,000 clones, 90% to 95% seen once. The material sequenced was peripheral blood, taken 28 days after the second AZD1222 dose. The receptor set was obtained from an adult who received the AZD1222 COVID-19 vaccine.

This clone was seen just once. The V call is TRBV3-1 (or the pseudogene TRBV3-2), the J call TRBJ2-7; TRBD1 agrees at 9 bases. Per the germline V gene, CDR1 is LGHDT and CDR2 is YNNKEL (reference sequence). Trimming cost V 10 bases and J 4 bases; bases outside gene matches: 8. This CDR3 contains 13 residues. CDR3 loop: CATGGTGIYEQYF. In DNA form, the CDR3 reads TGTGCCACCGGGGGGACAGGGATTTACGAGCAGTACTTC.

This sequence joins TRBV7-9 and TRBJ2-5; D is possibly TRBD1 (5 bases). V dropped 0 bases and J dropped 2 bases, with 10 bases sitting between them. This CDR3 is 15 amino acids long. Germline loops: CDR1 SEHNR, CDR2 FQNEAQ (reference sequence). The CDR3, as DNA: TGTGCCAGCAGCTTAGCTGCAGGGTTACAAGAGACCCAGTACTTC. Amino acids: CASSLAAGLQETQYF.